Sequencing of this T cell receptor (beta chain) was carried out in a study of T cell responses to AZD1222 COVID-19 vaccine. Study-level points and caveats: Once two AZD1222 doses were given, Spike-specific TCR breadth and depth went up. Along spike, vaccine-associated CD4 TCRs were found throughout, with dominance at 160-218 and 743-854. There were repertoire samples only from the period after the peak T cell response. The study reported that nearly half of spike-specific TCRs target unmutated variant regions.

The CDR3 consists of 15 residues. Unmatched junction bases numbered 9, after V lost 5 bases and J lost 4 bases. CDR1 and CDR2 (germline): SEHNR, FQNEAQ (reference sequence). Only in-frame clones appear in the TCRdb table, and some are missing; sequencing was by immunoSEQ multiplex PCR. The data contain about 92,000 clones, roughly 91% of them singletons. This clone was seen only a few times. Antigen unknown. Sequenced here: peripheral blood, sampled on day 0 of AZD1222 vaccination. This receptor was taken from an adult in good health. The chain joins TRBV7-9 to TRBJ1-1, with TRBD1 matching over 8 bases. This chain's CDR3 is CASSQETGVGTEAFF. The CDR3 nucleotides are TGTGCCAGCAGCCAAGAGACAGGGGTAGGCACTGAAGCTTTCTTT.